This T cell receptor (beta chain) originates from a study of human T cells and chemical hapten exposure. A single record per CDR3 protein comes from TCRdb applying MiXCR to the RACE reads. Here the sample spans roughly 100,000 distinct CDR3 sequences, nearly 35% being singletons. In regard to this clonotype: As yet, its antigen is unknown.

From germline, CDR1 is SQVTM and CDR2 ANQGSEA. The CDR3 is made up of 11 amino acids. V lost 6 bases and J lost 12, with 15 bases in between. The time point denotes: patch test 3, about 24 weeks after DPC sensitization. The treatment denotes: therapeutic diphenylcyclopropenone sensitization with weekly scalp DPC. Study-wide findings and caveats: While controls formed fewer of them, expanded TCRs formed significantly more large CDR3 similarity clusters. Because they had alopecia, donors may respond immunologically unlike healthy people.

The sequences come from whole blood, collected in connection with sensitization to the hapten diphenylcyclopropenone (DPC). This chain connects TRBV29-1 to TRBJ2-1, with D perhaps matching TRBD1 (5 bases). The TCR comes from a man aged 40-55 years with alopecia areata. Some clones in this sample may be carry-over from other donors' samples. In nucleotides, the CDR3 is TGCAGCGTCCGAATAGGGGAAGCGCAGTTCTTC. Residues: CSVRIGEAQFF.